The T cell receptor beta chain under discussion was sequenced for a study of cytomegalovirus exposure and HLA in healthy donors. Whole-study results and caveats: Accurate predictions that matched the HLA-A and HLA-B alleles of most subjects were reportedly made from TCR beta sequences. It was taken for granted in presence/absence analyses that sequencing depth across donors was roughly uniform. Sequence variants that were highly shared formed a cluster that was likely a sequencing artifact.

PCR involved 60 Vbeta and 13 Jbeta primers. Only in-frame clones appear in the TCRdb table, and some are missing; sequencing was by immunoSEQ multiplex PCR. The data show fewer than 250,000 clones, with 81% seen just once and more than 3% held by the top ten. V dropped 6 bases and J dropped 3 bases, with 15 bases sitting between them. CDR1 is SNHLY, CDR2 FYNNEI, per germline. This CDR3 comprises 14 residues. Comments on this clone: Its antigen is currently unknown.

The sequencing sample was made of PBMCs. The gene calls are TRBV2 and TRBJ2-7, with D possibly being TRBD2 (5 bases). The sequence came from a man between 35 and 55 years old in good health and CMV-seropositive. The CDR3 spells CASRSRTSYYEQYF. The CDR3 DNA follows: TGTGCCAGCAGGTCGAGGACTTCTTACTACGAGCAGTACTTC.